This is a list of T cell receptor beta chains from one sample in a study of T cell responses to AZD1222 COVID-19 vaccine. TCRdb's copy holds only in-frame clones and misses some; the assay was immunoSEQ multiplex PCR. This sample has more than 85,000 clones, with roughly 90% found just once. The sample was peripheral blood, taken 28 days after the second AZD1222 dose. These receptor sequences come from an adult who received the AZD1222 COVID-19 vaccine. The CDR3 runs from the conserved cysteine through the conserved F or W. D genes are given only for firm matches. Clone size is shown for a subset of rows, as once, few, many or a class of expanded clone.

>NA|NA|TRBV9|TRBJ2-3
CASSTPRSGWDTQYF
TGTGCCAGCAGCACCCCCCGCTCGGGTTGGGATACGCAGTATTTT
>NA|NA|TRBV25-1|TRBJ2-5
CASSGLVEETQYF
TGTGCCAGCAGTGGGCTAGTCGAGGAGACCCAGTACTTC
>NA|TRBD2|TRBV27|TRBJ2-1
CASSLRTSGRAEQFF
TGTGCCAGCAGTTTACGGACTAGCGGGAGGGCCGAGCAGTTCTTC
>NA|TRBD2|TRBV28|TRBJ2-7
CASSWGLADSYEQYF
TGTGCCAGCAGTTGGGGACTAGCGGACTCCTACGAGCAGTACTTC
>NA|NA|TRBV19|TRBJ1-3
CASIKGDSGNTIYF
TGTGCCAGTATCAAAGGGGACTCTGGAAACACCATATATTTT
>NA|NA|TRBV7-8|TRBJ2-3
CASAGPDTQYF
TGTGCCAGCGCGGGGCCAGATACGCAGTATTTT
>once|NA|TRBV2|TRBJ2-7
CASRLLSGTNYEQYF
TGTGCCAGCAGGCTCTTGAGCGGGACAAACTACGAGCAGTACTTC
>NA|NA|TRBV3-1/TRBV3-2|TRBJ1-2
CASSHPGTTYGYTF
TGTGCCAGCAGCCACCCGGGGACAACCTATGGCTACACCTTC
>NA|NA|TRBV29-1|TRBJ1-1
CSVDGRNTRAFF
TGCAGCGTTGACGGGCGAAACACCCGAGCTTTCTTT
>NA|NA|TRBV6-5|TRBJ2-3
CASRDSGSDTQYF
TGTGCCAGCAGGGATAGCGGATCAGATACGCAGTATTTT
>NA|NA|TRBV27|TRBJ1-6
CASSLGSPSSYNSPLHF
TGTGCCAGCAGTTTGGGGTCGCCTAGCTCCTATAATTCACCCCTCCACTTT
>NA|TRBD2|TRBV30|TRBJ2-1
CAWSLAGGRYNEQFF
TGTGCCTGGAGTCTAGCGGGAGGGCGATACAATGAGCAGTTCTTC
>NA|NA|TRBV5-6|TRBJ2-3
CASSFPGTPQEDTQYF
TGTGCCAGCAGCTTCCCCGGGACTCCCCAGGAGGATACGCAGTATTTT
>NA|NA|TRBV5-8|TRBJ2-7
CASSLAAENYEQYF
TGTGCCAGCAGCTTGGCAGCAGAAAACTACGAGCAGTACTTC
>few|TRBD2|TRBV11-2|TRBJ2-7
CASSLGTSGYEQYF
TGTGCCAGCAGCCTCGGGACTAGCGGGTACGAGCAGTACTTC
>few|NA|TRBV18|TRBJ2-3
CASSPMGRVTDTQYF
TGTGCCAGCTCACCTATGGGCAGGGTGACAGATACGCAGTATTTT
>NA|TRBD2|TRBV6-5|TRBJ2-1
CASSYRASGSYNEQFF
TGTGCCAGCAGTTATAGGGCTAGCGGGAGCTACAATGAGCAGTTCTTC
>NA|NA|TRBV5-1|TRBJ1-1
CASSFGTSRVYTEAFF
TGCGCCAGCAGCTTTGGGACCAGTAGAGTTTACACTGAAGCTTTCTTT
>NA|NA|TRBV6-5|TRBJ1-5
CASNGSPNQPQHF
TGTGCCAGCAATGGGAGTCCCAATCAGCCCCAGCATTTT
>NA|NA|TRBV7-9|TRBJ2-7
CASSLVGGKQQYF
TGTGCCAGCAGCTTAGTTGGTGGGAAACAGCAGTACTTC
>NA|TRBD2|TRBV19|TRBJ2-1
CASSAGTSGIGKFF
TGTGCCAGTAGTGCCGGGACTAGCGGGATAGGGAAGTTCTTC
>NA|TRBD2|TRBV2|TRBJ2-5
CASSASGLAGEAETQYF
TGTGCCAGCAGTGCTTCGGGGCTAGCGGGAGAGGCAGAGACCCAGTACTTC
>NA|TRBD1|TRBV7-2|TRBJ1-2
CASSLQGQGAYGYTF
TGTGCCAGCAGCTTACAGGGACAGGGGGCTTATGGCTACACCTTC
>NA|TRBD1|TRBV30|TRBJ1-2
CAWEDRGRYTF
TGTGCCTGGGAAGACAGGGGACGCTACACCTTC
>NA|NA|TRBV27|TRBJ2-7
CASSLSGLNYEQYF
TGTGCCAGCAGTTTATCGGGGCTTAACTACGAGCAGTACTTC
>NA|NA|TRBV6-5|TRBJ1-1
CASSRAGTEAFF
TGTGCCAGCAGCAGGGCGGGCACTGAAGCTTTCTTT
>once|NA|TRBV5-6|TRBJ1-1
CASSLERWNTEAFF
TGTGCCAGCAGCTTGGAACGGTGGAACACTGAAGCTTTCTTT
>NA|TRBD2|TRBV4-1|TRBJ2-5
CASSLTSGRPETQYF
TGCGCCAGCAGCCTAACTAGCGGGAGGCCGGAGACCCAGTACTTC
>NA|NA|TRBV28|TRBJ1-2
CASSLRGGYGYTF
TGTGCCAGCAGTTTACGGGGAGGGTATGGCTACACCTTC
>NA|NA|TRBV5-1|TRBJ2-4
CASSSTLDIQYF
TGCGCCAGCAGCTCCACCTTGGACATTCAGTACTTC
>NA|TRBD2|TRBV11-2|TRBJ2-2
CASSLDRSGRNTGELFF
TGTGCCAGCAGCTTAGATCGTAGCGGGAGGAACACCGGGGAGCTGTTTTTT
>NA|TRBD2|TRBV5-1|TRBJ2-7
CASSYGRVSSYEQYF
TGCGCCAGCAGCTACGGGAGGGTGAGCTCCTACGAGCAGTACTTC
>NA|TRBD2|TRBV29-1|TRBJ2-7
CSVKTTSGHEQYF
TGCAGCGTTAAAACTACTAGCGGGCACGAGCAGTACTTC
>once|NA|TRBV19|TRBJ1-5
CASSINTVGDQPQHF
TGTGCCAGTAGTATCAACACAGTAGGGGATCAGCCCCAGCATTTT
>NA|TRBD1|TRBV29-1|TRBJ1-1
CSVNFAGGTEAFF
TGCAGCGTTAACTTTGCAGGGGGAACTGAAGCTTTCTTT
>NA|NA|TRBV6-2/TRBV6-3|TRBJ1-4
CASSSLATNEKLFF
TGTGCCAGCAGTTCCCTGGCAACTAATGAAAAACTGTTTTTT
>NA|NA|TRBV5-1|TRBJ2-5
CASSLAKGRAETQYF
TGCGCCAGCAGCTTGGCCAAGGGCAGGGCTGAGACCCAGTACTTC
>NA|NA|TRBV6-5|TRBJ2-5
CASSYMQTQYF
TGTGCCAGCAGTTATATGCAGACCCAGTACTTC
>NA|NA|TRBV14|TRBJ2-7
CASRNGPLGEQYF
TGTGCCAGCAGGAATGGCCCTCTTGGGGAGCAGTACTTC
>once|NA|TRBV6-5|TRBJ2-7
CASSGTSYEQYF
TGTGCCAGCAGCGGGACCAGCTACGAGCAGTACTTC
>NA|NA|TRBV10-3|TRBJ1-4
CAIRTQEDEKLFF
TGTGCCATTCGGACACAAGAGGATGAAAAACTGTTTTTT
>NA|NA|TRBV5-1|TRBJ2-7
CASSFGTNTYEQYF
TGCGCCAGCAGCTTCGGGACGAATACCTACGAGCAGTACTTC
>NA|NA|TRBV30|TRBJ2-3
CAWSVHLMDTQYF
TGTGCCTGGAGTGTTCATCTTATGGATACGCAGTATTTT
>NA|NA|TRBV18|TRBJ1-2
CASSPLAANNYGYTF
TGTGCCAGCTCCCCATTGGCAGCAAATAACTATGGCTACACCTTC
>NA|NA|TRBV5-1|TRBJ2-7
CASSPFSGGSYEQYF
TGCGCCAGCAGCCCCTTTTCGGGCGGCTCCTACGAGCAGTACTTC
>NA|NA|TRBV10-3|TRBJ2-1
CAISEPGLADNEQFF
TGTGCCATCAGTGAGCCTGGGTTAGCGGACAATGAGCAGTTCTTC
>NA|TRBD1|TRBV18|TRBJ1-6
CASSPMTGQTNSPLHF
TGTGCCAGCTCACCTATGACAGGGCAAACAAATTCACCCCTCCACTTT
>NA|NA|TRBV7-9|TRBJ1-1
CASSFGGPSEAFF
TGTGCCAGCAGCTTTGGGGGACCGTCTGAAGCTTTCTTT
>few|NA|TRBV5-5|TRBJ1-1
CASSLGMSRNTEAFF
TGTGCCAGCAGCTTGGGAATGAGTCGTAACACTGAAGCTTTCTTT
>NA|NA|TRBV27|TRBJ2-1
CASRGRGEGLNEQFF
TGTGCCAGCAGGGGAAGGGGGGAGGGCCTTAATGAGCAGTTCTTC
>NA|TRBD2|TRBV7-2|TRBJ2-1
CASSPQSGGPPYNEQFF
TGTGCCAGCAGCCCCCAGTCGGGAGGCCCTCCCTACAATGAGCAGTTCTTC
>NA|NA|TRBV20-1|TRBJ2-7
CSASLSTMQYF
TGCAGTGCTAGCCTTTCTACAATGCAGTACTTC
>NA|NA|TRBV14|TRBJ2-3
CASSQLGLPGPDTQYF
TGTGCCAGCAGCCAACTCGGACTCCCTGGCCCAGATACGCAGTATTTT
>NA|NA|TRBV19|TRBJ2-6
CASSTPGRSWANVLTF
TGTGCCAGTAGTACCCCTGGACGGAGTTGGGCCAACGTCCTGACTTTC
>NA|NA|TRBV6-5|TRBJ2-7
CASSYDDEQYF
TGTGCCAGCAGTTACGATGACGAGCAGTACTTC